The 20 T cell receptor beta chains below were found in one sample sequenced in a study of T cells of healthy individuals. One entry per CDR3 protein results from TCRdb running MiXCR on the 5' RACE reads. The profile shows approximately 89,000 distinct CDR3 sequences, about 5.5% of them singletons. The receptors stem from a female donor in good health.

This clonotype was counted ten times or more. The chain joins TRBV10-3 to TRBJ1-5, with 7 bases lining up with TRBD1. V lost 10 bases and J lost 3; bases outside the gene matches: 6. CDR1 and CDR2 from the germline V gene are ENHRY and SYGVKD. The CDR3 extends over 13 amino acids. CDR3 nucleotides: TGTGCCAGCGCGGGGACAGTCAATCAGCCCCAGCATTTT. Protein: CASAGTVNQPQHF.

There are many counts of this clonotype. V gene TRBV19 combines with J gene TRBJ2-2, with D tentatively TRBD2 (6 bases). V lost 6 bases and J lost 4, with 18 bases in between. The CDR3 length is 16 residues. CDR1 LNHDA and CDR2 SQIVND come from the germline V gene (reference sequence). CDR3 in DNA: TGTGCCAGTAGAATTGGGGGGAGATTGAGCACCGGGGAGCTGTTTTTT. Encoded protein: CASRIGGRLSTGELFF. Full variable domain (missing parts from reference TRBV19 and TRBJ2-2): DGGITQSPKYLFRKEGQNVTLSCEQNLNHDAMYWYRQDPGQGLRLIYYSQIVNDFQKGDIAEGYSVSREKKESFPLTVTSAQKNPTAFYLCASRIGGRLSTGELFFGEGSRLTVL.

This clonotype came up many times. The rearrangement uses TRBV7-9 and TRBJ1-2; TRBD1 agrees at 9 bases. The CDR3 is 17 amino acids. Looked up from germline, CDR1 is SEHNR and CDR2 is FQNEAQ (reference sequence). With V trimmed by 8 bases and J by 0 bases, 13 bases remained unmatched. CDR3: CASGDRDRVLSNYGYTF. Written as DNA, the CDR3 is TGTGCCAGCGGAGACCGGGACAGGGTCCTTTCTAACTATGGCTACACCTTC.

The sample holds a few counts of this clonotype. The rearrangement uses TRBV11-1 and TRBJ1-1; no firm D call. Trimming pared 5 bases from V and 0 bases from J, leaving 10 bases between. Germline CDR1 is SGHAT and CDR2 is FQDESV (reference sequence). The CDR3 runs 14 residues. The CDR3 sequence: CASSPTSMNTEAFF. The CDR3 DNA is TGTGCCAGCAGCCCGACATCCATGAACACTGAAGCTTTCTTT.

The chain joins TRBV5-6 to TRBJ1-5; TRBD1 might be the D (5 bases). This CDR3 is built from 13 residues. The germline V and J ends were trimmed by 4 bases and 6 bases, with 11 bases remaining between them. The germline gives CDR1 SGHDT, CDR2 YYEEEE. The CDR3 DNA reads TGTGCCAGCAGCCTCGGGGCGGGTCAGCCCCAGCATTTT. The encoded protein is CASSLGAGQPQHF.

This clonotype occurred many times. This chain connects TRBV6-5 to TRBJ2-3, with TRBD2 matching over 11 bases. Trimming at V came to 6 bases and at J to 1 base, leaving 6 bases not matched to a gene. Germline V gene sequence: CDR1 MNHEY, CDR2 SVGAGI. The CDR3 has 16 residues. CDR3 residues: CASRVHSGGGTDTQYF. The CDR3 nucleotides read TGTGCCAGCAGGGTCCATAGCGGGGGGGGCACAGATACGCAGTATTTT.

In this sample, this clonotype turned up many times. The chain has TRBV12-3 or TRBV12-4 and TRBJ2-1, with 7 bases fitting TRBD2. This CDR3 is 13 amino acids long. V was pared by 4 bases and J by 4 bases, with 1 base of the junction left unmatched. The CDR3, as DNA: TGTGCCAGCAGTTACGGGGGGTACAATGAGCAGTTCTTC. Translated, it gives CASSYGGYNEQFF.

This clonotype was detected ten times or more. In nucleotides, the CDR3 is TGCAGTGCTAGGGGTTCTAATAGCAATCAGCCCCAGCATTTT. This gives the protein CSARGSNSNQPQHF. The J gene is TRBJ1-5, the V gene TRBV20-1; D remains ambiguous. This CDR3 has 14 amino acids. V gave up 3 bases and J gave up 0 bases, with 9 bases separating them. Germline V CDR1 and CDR2: DFQATT, SNEGSKA (reference sequence).

In its sample, this clonotype was seen many times. This chain links TRBV11-1 with TRBJ2-1, with 13 bases fitting TRBD2. Germline V gene lookup returns CDR1 SGHAT and CDR2 FQDESV (reference sequence). This CDR3 region has 18 residues. J gave up 2 bases and V 1 base, and 5 bases lay outside the gene matches. The CDR3 region has the DNA TGTGCCAGCAGCTTAGAGGGGGGACTAGCGGGACCCTACAATGAGCAGTTCTTC. Its protein is CASSLEGGLAGPYNEQFF.

This clonotype has at least ten counts. The chain recombines TRBV1 with TRBJ2-2; TRBD2 is the table's D call, not checked against the DNA. TRBV1 is a listed pseudogene. This CDR3 region has 18 residues. CDR3 in DNA: TGCACCAGCAGCATCATCGTTCGGACTAGCGGAGAGGGCGGGGAGCTGTTTTTT. It specifies CTSSIIVRTSGEGGELFF.

This clonotype was found a few times. The V gene is TRBV28, the J gene TRBJ2-2; D remains ambiguous. Germline V gene lookup returns CDR1 MDHEN and CDR2 SYDVKM. The ends were cut back, 2 bases at V and 0 bases at J, with 13 bases in the middle. This CDR3 comprises 17 residues. CDR3 sequence: CASSLRLVIANTGELFF. CDR3 DNA: TGTGCCAGCAGTTTAAGGCTGGTTATCGCGAACACCGGGGAGCTGTTTTTT.

This clonotype was recorded many times. The chain recombines TRBV20-1 with TRBJ1-1, with unresolved D. The V end lost 0 bases, the J end lost 3 bases, and 20 bases lay between the germline ends. Germline CDR1 reads DFQATT; CDR2 reads SNEGSKA (reference sequence). The CDR3 spans 17 residues. The CDR3 here is CSARELSRRRGYTEAFF. The DNA for the CDR3 is TGCAGTGCTAGAGAACTGAGCCGGAGGCGTGGGTACACTGAAGCTTTCTTT.

This clonotype was detected ten times or more. This chain joins TRBV3-1 and TRBJ2-1; TRBD2 aligns across 9 bases. This CDR3 is built from 14 residues. The germline V gene has CDR1 LGHDT and CDR2 YNNKEL (reference sequence). The V gene end was trimmed by 5 bases and the J gene end by 9 bases; junction bases not matched to a gene: 8. The CDR3 loop reads CASSFIAGVSEQFF. The CDR3 bases are TGTGCCAGCAGCTTCATAGCGGGAGTTAGTGAGCAGTTCTTC.

This clonotype was observed at least ten times. The chain combines TRBV5-4 with TRBJ1-1; tentative D call: TRBD1 (5 bases). This CDR3 has 17 residues. The ends were cut back, 0 bases at V and 0 bases at J, with 15 bases in the middle. Germline loops: CDR1 SGHNT, CDR2 YYREEE (reference sequence). The CDR3, as DNA: TGTGCCAGCAGCTTGGCCGGGGGAGCAGGGATGAACACTGAAGCTTTCTTT. This gives the protein CASSLAGGAGMNTEAFF.

This clonotype occurred many times. The chain carries TRBV7-9 and TRBJ2-7; possibly TRBD1 or TRBD2 for D (6 bases each). Trimming removed 5 bases from V and 2 bases from J, with 10 bases in between. The CDR3 consists of 13 residues. CDR1 and CDR2 (germline): SEHNR, FQNEAQ (reference sequence). The CDR3 region is CASSGGQTYEQYF. In DNA form, the CDR3 reads TGTGCCAGCAGCGGGGGGCAGACCTACGAGCAGTACTTC.

In this sample, this clonotype turned up many times. The J gene is TRBJ1-1, the V gene TRBV12-3 or TRBV12-4, with a weak D call TRBD1 (5 bases). V dropped 3 bases and J dropped 11 bases, with 13 bases sitting between them. This CDR3 contains 12 residues. CDR3 in amino acids: CASSLYGGVAFF. The CDR3 region has the DNA TGTGCCAGCAGTTTGTATGGGGGTGTGGCTTTCTTT.

This clonotype was recorded many times. The chain uses TRBV18 and TRBJ1-2; the D is unclear. Looked up from germline, CDR1 is KGHSH and CDR2 is LQKENI. The V gene lost 4 bases and the J gene lost 3 bases, with 6 bases spanning the gap. This CDR3 contains 12 residues. The CDR3 protein is CASSLRDYGYTF. In nucleotides, the CDR3 is TGTGCCAGCTCACTAAGAGACTATGGCTACACCTTC.

The chain has TRBV20-1 and TRBJ1-2; the D is unclear. Germline-derived CDR1 and CDR2 are DFQATT and SNEGSKA (reference sequence). Trimming pared 6 bases from V and 4 bases from J, leaving 12 bases between. This CDR3 has 12 amino acids. The CDR3 protein is CSAKGSLYGYTF. The CDR3 DNA sequence: TGCAGTGCCAAGGGTTCGCTCTATGGCTACACCTTC.

At least ten counts were recorded for this clonotype. The V call is TRBV5-4, the J call TRBJ2-7; tentative D call: TRBD2 (6 bases). In germline, CDR1 is SGHNT, CDR2 YYREEE (reference sequence). V dropped 3 bases and J dropped 4 bases, with 17 bases sitting between them. This CDR3 is built from 15 residues. CDR3 region: CASSSGTPAYYEQYF. The CDR3 region has the DNA TGTGCCAGCAGCTCCGGGACTCCAGCTTATTACGAGCAGTACTTC.

This clonotype was recorded many times. The chain links TRBV6-5 to TRBJ1-4; D is unclear. The CDR3 totals 14 residues. V lost 0 bases, J lost 6 bases, and 8 bases lay in between. Germline CDR1 reads MNHEY; CDR2 reads SVGAGI. CDR3 sequence: CASSYSDEYEKLFF. CDR3 nucleotides: TGTGCCAGCAGTTACTCCGACGAGTATGAAAAACTGTTTTTT.